The sequence of this T cell receptor (beta chain) was determined in a study of response to subunit inactivated influenza vaccine. Points from the study as a whole: Each seasonal influenza vaccination, the authors suggested, recruits few new T cells.

Of note for this clonotype: Its antigen is undetermined.

Using its own MiXCR run on the RT-PCR reads, TCRdb lists one record per CDR3 protein. In the table there are 650,000 to 850,000 distinct CDR3 sequences, approximately 15% of which are singletons. This sequence originates from a man aged 45-65 years who received an inactivated influenza vaccine. Sequenced material: PBMCs from blood, taken 14 to 15 days before vaccination.

The CDR3 loop is CAISVGFGSQETQYF. In DNA form, the CDR3 reads TGTGCCATCAGTGTAGGTTTTGGCAGCCAAGAGACCCAGTACTTC. This chain connects TRBV10-3 to TRBJ2-5; D call uncertain. This CDR3 spans 15 amino acids. Germline V lookup: CDR1 ENHRY, CDR2 SYGVKD. V lost 4 bases, J lost 1 base, and 13 bases lay in between.